This T cell receptor beta chain was sequenced for a study of blood T cell repertoires in COVID-19 (dated by TCRdb to the early 2020s). As for the study more broadly: Collaborator samples came from the United States, Italy and Spain and covered acute and convalescent phases of COVID-19. Subjects who had been exposed to COVID-19, were actively infected with it, or had recovered from it provided the deeply sampled blood TCRbeta repertoires that made up the dataset. The samples were drawn from two sources: the first 160 participants of the ongoing ImmuneRACE study, and over 950 subjects contributed by 6 global collaborators. The prospective study material was composed of cDNA or gDNA derived from T cells, B-cell-depleted T cells, or PBMCs. The repertoires were made available in a free public database intended to serve as a resource for research on the immune response to SARS-CoV-2. Where available, HLA class I and class II types were obtained from metadata supplied by the sample provider rather than from assay-based typing. Sample metadata almost always included a de-identified subject ID, COVID-19 status, age in years and sex.

On the study overall, not on this receptor specifically: The quantity of clinical and demographic metadata differed by source and by participant and was supplied without curation.

V is cut back by 4 bases and J by 0 bases, with 5 bases in the junction unmatched. For CDR1 and CDR2, the germline V gene lists MNHEY and SVGEGT. From its cysteine to its phenylalanine, the CDR3 spans 15 amino acids. The CDR3 DNA has 45 bases and is translated from base 1. Whole blood was collected in K2EDTA tubes by collaborating institutions according to the institutions' own protocols. For TCRbeta analysis, collaborators shipped samples in one of three forms: frozen whole blood, isolated PBMCs, or DNA extracted from either of those sample types. Remarks on this clone: The specificity of this receptor is unknown. No qualities accompany the bases; no much larger clone lies one base away.

TCRbeta CDR3 regions were amplified from genomic DNA using the immunoSEQ Assay, a bias-controlled multiplex PCR. As for the authors' bioinformatics: Nucleated cell counts per sample were estimated from amplification of reference gene primers within the assay. Sequence reads were collapsed and filtered to measure the absolute abundance of every unique TCRbeta CDR3 rearrangement. For each sample, productive Simpson clonality was calculated as the square root of Simpson's diversity index over productive rearrangements. As stored in TCRdb, this immuneACCESS dataset retains in-frame rearrangements with V and J assigned. A fraction of the clones does not appear; measured against another copy, unresolved V genes explain less than half of the discrepancy, and the remainder lacks a known reason. For V, J and clone size, that table is used; D and trimming come from the DNA. The sample has around 140,000 clones on record, about nine tenths of them singletons. Jointly, the top ten make up over 0.8% of the sample.

The receptor was derived from a woman aged 45-65 years with acute or convalescent COVID-19. In this chain, TRBV6-2 or TRBV6-3 is recombined with TRBJ2-7; 8 central nucleotides agree with TRBD2. Input material: peripheral blood. The sequenced DNA: TGTGCCAGCAGTTCCACCGGGACTAGCTCCTACGAGCAGTACTTC. This encodes CASSSTGTSSYEQYF.